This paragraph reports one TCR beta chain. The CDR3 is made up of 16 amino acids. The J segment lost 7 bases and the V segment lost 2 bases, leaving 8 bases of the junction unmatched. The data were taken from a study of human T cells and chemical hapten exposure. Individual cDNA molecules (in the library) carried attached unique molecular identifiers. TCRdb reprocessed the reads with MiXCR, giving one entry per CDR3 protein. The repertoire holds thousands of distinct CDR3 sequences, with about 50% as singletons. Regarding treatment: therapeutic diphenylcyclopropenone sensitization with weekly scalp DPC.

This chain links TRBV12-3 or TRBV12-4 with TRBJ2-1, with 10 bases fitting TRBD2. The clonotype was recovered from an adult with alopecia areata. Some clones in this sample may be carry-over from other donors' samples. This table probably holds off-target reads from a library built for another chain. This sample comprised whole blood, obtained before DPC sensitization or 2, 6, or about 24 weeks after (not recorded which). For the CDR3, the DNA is TGTGCCAGCAGTTTAAACGTGTTAGCGGGGGGAAATGAGCAGTTCTTC. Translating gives CASSLNVLAGGNEQFF.